The clone carrying this T cell receptor (beta chain) has ten or more counts. Its antigen is unknown. These data come from a study of T-cell reconstitution after alpha-beta-depleted transplantation in children. Study results and limitations: Newly produced T cells mostly provided counts and TCRbeta diversity after one year, as hyperexpanded clones declined. At around two months after transplant, the alpha-beta T cells were reportedly derived from several hundred expanded clones that came from non-depleted graft cells. Surviving recipient T cells and thymic progenitors underlay high day-60 TCRbeta diversity in some patients.

Unique molecular identifiers featured in how the TCRbeta library was prepared. TCRdb re-analysed the PCR reads in MiXCR, keeping a single row per CDR3 protein. Of about 260,000 distinct CDR3 sequences listed, around 7.5% are singletons. There are 15 residues in the CDR3. The germline gives CDR1 SSHAT, CDR2 FNYEAQ (reference sequence). Trimming removed 1 base from V and 5 bases from J, with 14 bases in between. The clonotype was recovered from a male patient aged 10 to 17 who had a stem cell transplant for acute lymphoblastic leukemia, so the T cells may come from the graft donor. This specimen consisted of PBMCs, mostly from graft donor cells, obtained 180 days after TCRalphabeta/CD19-depleted stem cell transplant. The chain uses TRBV7-7 and TRBJ2-5; D may be TRBD1 (5 bases). In nucleotides, the CDR3 is TGTGCCAGCAGCTTAGACGCTAGGGGCGCGGAGACCCAGTACTTC. Translated, it gives CASSLDARGAETQYF.